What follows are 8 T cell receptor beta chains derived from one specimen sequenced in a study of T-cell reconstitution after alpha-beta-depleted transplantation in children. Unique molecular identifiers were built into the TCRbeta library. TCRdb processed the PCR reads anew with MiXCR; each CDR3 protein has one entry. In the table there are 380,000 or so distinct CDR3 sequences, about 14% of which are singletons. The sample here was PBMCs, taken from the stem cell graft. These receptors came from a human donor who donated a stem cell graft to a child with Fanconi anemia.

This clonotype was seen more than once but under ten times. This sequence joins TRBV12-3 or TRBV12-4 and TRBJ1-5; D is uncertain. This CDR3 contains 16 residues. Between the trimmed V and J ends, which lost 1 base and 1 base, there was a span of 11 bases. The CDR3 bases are TGTGCCAGCAGTTTAGGGACGGGGAAAAGCAATCAGCCCCAGCATTTT. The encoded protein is CASSLGTGKSNQPQHF.

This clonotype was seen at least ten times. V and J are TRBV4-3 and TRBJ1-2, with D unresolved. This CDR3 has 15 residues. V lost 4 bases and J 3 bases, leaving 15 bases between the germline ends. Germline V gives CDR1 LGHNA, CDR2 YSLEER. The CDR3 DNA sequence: TGCGCCAGCAGCCTAGACCACGGAGTGGACTATGGCTACACCTTC. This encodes CASSLDHGVDYGYTF.

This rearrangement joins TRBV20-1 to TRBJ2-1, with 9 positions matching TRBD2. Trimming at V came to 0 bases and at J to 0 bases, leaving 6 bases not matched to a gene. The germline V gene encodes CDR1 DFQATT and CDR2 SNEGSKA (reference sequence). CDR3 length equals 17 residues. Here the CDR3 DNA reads TGCAGTGCTAGAGATGTACTAGCGGGCTTCTCCTACAATGAGCAGTTCTTC. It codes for CSARDVLAGFSYNEQFF.

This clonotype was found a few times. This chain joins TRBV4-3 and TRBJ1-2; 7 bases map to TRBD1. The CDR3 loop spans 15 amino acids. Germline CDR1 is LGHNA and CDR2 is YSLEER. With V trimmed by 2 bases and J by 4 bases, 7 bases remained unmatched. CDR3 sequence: CASSQRGRPLYGYTF. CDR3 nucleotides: TGCGCCAGCAGCCAAAGGGGGCGCCCCCTCTATGGCTACACCTTC.

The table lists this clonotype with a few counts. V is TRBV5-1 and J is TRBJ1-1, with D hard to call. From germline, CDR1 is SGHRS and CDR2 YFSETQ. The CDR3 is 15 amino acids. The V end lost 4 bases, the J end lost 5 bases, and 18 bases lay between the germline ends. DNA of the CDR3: TGCGCCAGCAGCCTTGAGGGATTAAGCAGGACTGAAGCTTTCTTT. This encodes CASSLEGLSRTEAFF.

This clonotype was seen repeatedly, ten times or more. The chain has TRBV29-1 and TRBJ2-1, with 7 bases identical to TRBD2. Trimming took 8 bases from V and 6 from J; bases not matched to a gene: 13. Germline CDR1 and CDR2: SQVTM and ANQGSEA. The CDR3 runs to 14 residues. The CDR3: CSFSRLRGSNEQFF. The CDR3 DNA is TGCAGCTTCTCCCGTCTGCGGGGGAGCAATGAGCAGTTCTTC.

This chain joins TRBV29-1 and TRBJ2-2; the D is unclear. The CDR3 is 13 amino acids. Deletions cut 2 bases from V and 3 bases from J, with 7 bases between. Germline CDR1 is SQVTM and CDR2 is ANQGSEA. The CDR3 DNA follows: TGCAGCGTTGAACAGGACGACACCGGGGAGCTGTTTTTT. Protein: CSVEQDDTGELFF.

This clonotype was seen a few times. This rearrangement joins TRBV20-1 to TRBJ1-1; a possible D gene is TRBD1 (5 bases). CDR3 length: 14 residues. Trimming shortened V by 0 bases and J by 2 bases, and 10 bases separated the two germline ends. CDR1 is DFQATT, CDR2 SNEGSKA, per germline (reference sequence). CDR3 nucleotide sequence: TGCAGTGCTAGAGAAGGGGCAGGAAACACTGAAGCTTTCTTT. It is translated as CSAREGAGNTEAFF.